The next 22 T cell receptor beta chains were all read from a single sample in a study of blood T cell repertoires in COVID-19 (TCRdb year 2020). The library was prepared using the immunoSEQ multiplex PCR assay. As stored in TCRdb, this immuneACCESS dataset retains in-frame rearrangements with V and J assigned. A fraction of the clones does not appear; measured against another copy, unresolved V genes explain less than half of the discrepancy, and the remainder lacks a known reason. This sample is represented by about 160,000 clones; just over 90% of them were singletons. The ten largest clones take up about 2.5% of the sample. Material for sequencing was peripheral blood. These receptors all come from a man aged 18-30 years with acute or convalescent COVID-19.

CDR3 loop: CASSPAQNTEAFF. The CDR3 coding sequence is TGTGCCAGCTCACCAGCACAGAACACTGAAGCTTTCTTT. J is TRBJ1-1 and V is TRBV18, with D unresolved. The V gene's germline CDR1 is KGHSH and CDR2 LQKENI. The CDR3 contains 13 residues. Trimming left V 2 bases short and J 1 base short, with 5 bases between.

The rearrangement joins TRBV5-8 to TRBJ2-3, with TRBD1 as a possible D gene (5 bases). Germline lookup yields CDR1 SGHTS and CDR2 YDEGEE. CDR3 size: 16 residues. V was cut by 0 bases and J by 0 bases, with 11 bases left in between. The CDR3 is CASSLEGALSTDTQYF. In DNA form, the CDR3 reads TGTGCCAGCAGCTTGGAAGGGGCTCTTAGCACAGATACGCAGTATTTT.

The genes are TRBV7-6 and TRBJ2-3; no reliable D call. The CDR3 length is 15 residues. V was pared by 5 bases and J by 0 bases, with 12 bases between. The germline gives CDR1 SGHVS, CDR2 FNYEAQ. This CDR3 is CASSRSTFSTDTQYF. DNA of the CDR3: TGTGCCAGCAGCCGATCGACATTTAGCACAGATACGCAGTATTTT.

The chain recombines TRBV28 with TRBJ2-7; D not certain. Trimming took 3 bases from V and 3 from J, leaving 9 bases between them. This CDR3 spans 13 amino acids. Germline-derived CDR1 and CDR2 are MDHEN and SYDVKM. The CDR3 DNA sequence: TGTGCCAGCAGTTTCTCACATGACTACGAGCAGTACTTC. Its protein is CASSFSHDYEQYF.

This clone turned up a few times. The gene calls are TRBV5-1 and TRBJ1-2; D unresolved. The CDR3 consists of 17 residues. Trimming stripped 4 bases from V and 7 bases from J, with 26 bases between. Germline V lookup: CDR1 SGHRS, CDR2 YFSETQ. As DNA, the CDR3 is TGCGCCAGCAGCATCGAAGGCAGGACCTCCGGCGGGGTTGGCTACACCTTC. As protein: CASSIEGRTSGGVGYTF.

The gene calls are TRBV30 and TRBJ1-6; unclear D gene. V lost 5 bases, J lost 9 bases, and 14 bases lay in between. Germline CDR1 is GTSNPN and CDR2 is SVGIG (reference sequence). CDR3 length: 13 residues. The CDR3 reads CAWAESAFSPLHF. CDR3 bases: TGTGCCTGGGCGGAATCCGCTTTTTCACCCCTCCACTTT.

The V and J genes are TRBV9 and TRBJ2-3; TRBD2 matches 10 bases. Trimming at V came to 2 bases and at J to 3 bases, leaving 9 bases not matched to a gene. Germline CDR1 reads SGDLS; CDR2 reads YYNGEE. The CDR3 runs to 17 residues. The CDR3 DNA sequence: TGTGCCAGCAGCGTCTACAGCGGGAGGGCCGGGACAGATACGCAGTATTTT. Translated, it gives CASSVYSGRAGTDTQYF. Together with reference TRBV9 and TRBJ2-3, the CDR3 gives the full variable domain: DSGVTQTPKHLITATGQRVTLRCSPRSGDLSVYWYQQSLDQGLQFLIQYYNGEERAKGNILERFSAQQFPDLHSELNLSSLELGDSALYFCASSVYSGRAGTDTQYFGPGTRLTVL.

The chain links TRBV5-4 to TRBJ1-6; the match to TRBD1 covers 8 bases. J was trimmed by 8 bases and V by 5 bases; bases with no gene match: 6. In germline, CDR1 is SGHNT, CDR2 YYREEE (reference sequence). The CDR3 is 14 residues long. CDR3 in DNA: TGTGCCAGCAGTCGTGGACAGGGTGATTCACCCCTCCACTTT. Translating it yields CASSRGQGDSPLHF.

V and J are TRBV7-6 and TRBJ1-1, with TRBD1 matching 8 bases. The V segment lost 0 bases and the J segment 2 bases; nucleotides outside the gene matches: 2. Per germline, CDR1 SGHVS and CDR2 FNYEAQ. The CDR3 runs to 15 residues. As DNA, the CDR3 is TGTGCCAGCAGCTTAGCGGGGACAGGCAACACTGAAGCTTTCTTT. Amino acid sequence: CASSLAGTGNTEAFF.

This clone was detected only once. The chain has TRBV20-1 and TRBJ2-7; 7 positions match TRBD1. V shed 3 bases and J 1 base; nucleotides not matched to a gene: 15. The CDR3 totals 17 residues. Germline V gene lookup returns CDR1 DFQATT and CDR2 SNEGSKA (reference sequence). The DNA of the CDR3 is TGCAGTGCTAGTAATTTTCGGACAGGCATATTTTCCTACGAGCAGTACTTC. This gives the protein CSASNFRTGIFSYEQYF.

This chain links TRBV7-8 with TRBJ1-1; D is unclear. CDR3 size: 15 residues. CDR1 and CDR2 from the germline V gene are SGHVS and FQNEAQ. With 1 base removed from V and 0 bases from J, the gap between germline ends came to 9 bases. CDR3 loop: CASSLGVSMNTEAFF. The CDR3 coding sequence is TGTGCCAGCAGCTTAGGAGTGTCCATGAACACTGAAGCTTTCTTT.

The genes are TRBV11-2 and TRBJ2-7; perhaps TRBD1 as D (6 bases). Germline values: CDR1 SGHAT, CDR2 FQNNGV. V shed 2 bases and J shed 5 bases, with 16 bases lying between them. This CDR3 spans 15 amino acids. This chain's CDR3 is CASSLTQGRGHEQYF. The CDR3 bases are TGTGCCAGCAGCTTAACCCAGGGGAGAGGGCACGAGCAGTACTTC. The full variable domain, in which reference TRBV11-2 and TRBJ2-7 provide the parts outside the CDR3, is EAGVAQSPRYKIIEKRQSVAFWCNPISGHATLYWYQQILGQGPKLLIQFQNNGVVDDSQLPKDRFSAERLKGVDSTLKIQPAKLEDSAVYLCASSLTQGRGHEQYFGPGTRLTVT.

The gene calls are TRBV20-1 and TRBJ1-4; tentatively, D is TRBD1 (6 bases). Germline V CDR1 and CDR2: DFQATT, SNEGSKA (reference sequence). This CDR3 is built from 17 residues. Trimming took off 3 bases at V and 3 bases at J, with 20 bases between the two ends. Written as DNA, the CDR3 is TGCAGTGCTAGTCGTTCACAGGGATTGGGCTCTAATGAAAAACTGTTTTTT. Translation: CSASRSQGLGSNEKLFF.

The chain recombines TRBV6-6 with TRBJ1-6, with a tentative D call TRBD1 (6 bases). The V gene lost 5 bases and the J gene lost 5 bases, with 16 bases spanning the gap. The CDR3 has 16 amino acids. CDR1 is MNHNY and CDR2 is SVGAGI in the germline V gene (reference sequence). CDR3: CASSTGSSLDNSPLHF. In DNA form, the CDR3 reads TGTGCCAGCAGTACAGGGTCTAGTCTTGATAATTCACCCCTCCACTTT.

This chain connects TRBV6-5 to TRBJ2-3; 8 bases align to TRBD1. Germline V lookup: CDR1 MNHEY, CDR2 SVGAGI. J was trimmed by 2 bases and V by 6 bases; bases with no gene match: 4. CDR3 length: 14 residues. The CDR3 DNA sequence: TGTGCCAGCAGGAGGCAGGGGGCCACAGATACGCAGTATTTT. Translation gives CASRRQGATDTQYF.

This sequence joins TRBV30 and TRBJ2-7; 7 bases line up with TRBD1. CDR1 GTSNPN and CDR2 SVGIG come from the germline V gene (reference sequence). The CDR3 consists of 13 residues. CDR3 nucleotides: TGTGCTTTTAACCGGGACAGCTTATACGAGCAGTACTTC. Protein sequence: CAFNRDSLYEQYF.

The sample holds one count of this clone. The V gene is TRBV25-1, the J gene TRBJ1-1; 11 positions match TRBD1. Germline values: CDR1 MGHDK, CDR2 SYGVNS. CDR3 size: 17 residues. Unmatched junction bases numbered 11, after V lost 4 bases and J lost 4 bases. CDR3: CASSGSGQGAGFTEAFF. The CDR3 region has the DNA TGTGCCAGCAGTGGCAGTGGACAGGGGGCTGGATTCACTGAAGCTTTCTTT.

The chain has TRBV18 and TRBJ1-2, with D hard to call. The ends were cut back, 1 base at V and 7 bases at J, with 16 bases in the middle. Germline CDR1 KGHSH, CDR2 LQKENI. The CDR3 runs to 15 residues. The CDR3 DNA follows: TGTGCCAGCTCACCACGGAACAGCGGCGGAGGTGGCTACACCTTC. This codes for CASSPRNSGGGGYTF.

The chain employs TRBV29-1 and TRBJ1-2; D ambiguous. The CDR3 length is 16 residues. Looked up from germline, CDR1 is SQVTM and CDR2 is ANQGSEA. The V end lost 0 bases, the J end lost 2 bases, and 16 bases lay between the germline ends. The CDR3 here is CSVEEMRPILNYGYTF. The CDR3 bases are TGCAGCGTTGAAGAAATGCGGCCGATATTGAACTATGGCTACACCTTC.

CDR3 residues: CASSQAGYRYEQYF. In nucleotides, the CDR3 is TGTGCCAGCAGCCAAGCAGGGTACCGCTACGAGCAGTACTTC. The chain links TRBV3-1 (or the pseudogene TRBV3-2) to TRBJ2-7; perhaps TRBD1 as D (5 bases). Trimming stripped 1 base from V and 3 bases from J, with 10 bases between. Looked up from germline, CDR1 is LGHDT and CDR2 is YNNKEL (reference sequence). The CDR3 has 14 amino acids.

As for this clone: Other DNA sequences from this sample encode an identical CDR3 as well. The CDR3 loop is CASSLETGGTEAFF. In DNA form, the CDR3 reads TGCGCCAGCAGCTTGGAAACAGGGGGCACTGAAGCTTTCTTT. The V call is TRBV5-1, the J call TRBJ1-1, with 8 positions matching TRBD1. CDR3 size: 14 residues. Germline CDR1 and CDR2: SGHRS and YFSETQ. V was clipped by 0 bases and J by 4 bases; unmatched bases: 2.

J is TRBJ2-6 and V is TRBV18, with 10 positions matching TRBD1. Unmatched junction bases numbered 9, after V lost 3 bases and J lost 4 bases. Germline-derived CDR1 and CDR2 are KGHSH and LQKENI. The CDR3 extends over 18 amino acids. The DNA of the CDR3 is TGTGCCAGCTCACCGGGGCCCGACAGGGGGCCAGGGGCCAACGTCCTGACTTTC. As protein: CASSPGPDRGPGANVLTF. Variable domain in full (rest from reference TRBV18 and TRBJ2-6): NAGVMQNPRHLVRRRGQEARLRCSPMKGHSHVYWYRQLPEEGLKFMVYLQKENIIDESGMPKERFSAEFPKEGPSILRIQQVVRGDSAAYFCASSPGPDRGPGANVLTFGAGSRLTVL.